This entry lists 7 T cell receptor beta chains sequenced from one sample in a study of T cell repertoires in cytomegalovirus infection (dated by TCRdb to the late 2010s). Reads for this sample came from an Illumina HiSeq 1500. TCRdb reprocessed the public reads (quality trimming at Q25 with fastp, clone calling with MiXCR) and kept in-frame beta chains. Under each unique CDR3 protein, matching rows form one entry showing the most common genes and DNA. The sample has around 530,000 distinct CDR3 sequences on record, about 30% of them singletons. Of the sample, under 15% is held by the ten largest clones. The sequenced material came from PBMCs. The source of these receptors is a human donor in good health (CMV status not recorded). Some clones in this sample may be carry-over from other donors' samples.

The chain is built from TRBV11-3 and TRBJ2-1, with D perhaps matching TRBD2 (5 bases). Germline lookup yields CDR1 SGHNT and CDR2 YENEEA. V was cut by 5 bases and J by 4 bases, with 12 bases left in between. The CDR3 loop spans 14 amino acids. The CDR3 DNA sequence: TGTGCCAGCAGCCCAACGGGGTTTTACAATGAGCAGTTCTTC. As protein: CASSPTGFYNEQFF.

This clonotype was detected only once. A much larger clone differs by one base, so this may be a read error. The rearrangement links TRBV7-4 to TRBJ1-1; possible D gene TRBD1, 5 bases. The CDR3 length is 12 residues. The germline CDR1 and CDR2 sequences are SGHVT and SQSDAQ. In DNA, the CDR3 is TGTCCCCAGGGTGGGGGTGTGCCTGAAGCTTTCTTT. Protein product: CPQGGGVPEAFF. The full variable domain, rest sourced from reference TRBV7-4 and TRBJ1-1, is GAGVSQSPRYKVAKRGRDVALRCDSISGHVTLYWYRQTLGQGSEVLTYSQSDAQRDKSGRPSGRFSAERPERSVSTLKIQRTEQGDSAVYLCPQGGGVPEAFFGQGTRLTVV.

The chain uses TRBV20-1 and TRBJ2-7; 7 nucleotides match TRBD1. The CDR3 consists of 11 residues. The germline V gene encodes CDR1 DFQATT and CDR2 SNEGSKA (reference sequence). V trimming: 5 bases; J trimming: 3 bases; junction bases outside the gene matches: 1. Written as DNA, the CDR3 is TGCAGTGCTTGGGACAGCTACGAGCAGTACTTC. Residues: CSAWDSYEQYF.

This clonotype has a handful of counts. V gene TRBV28 combines with J gene TRBJ1-5; D call uncertain. In germline, CDR1 is MDHEN, CDR2 SYDVKM. Trimming left V 2 bases short and J 0 bases short, with 5 bases between. The CDR3 consists of 14 residues. The DNA of the CDR3 is TGTGCCAGCAGTTTACCGTATAGCAATCAGCCCCAGCATTTT. It specifies CASSLPYSNQPQHF.

This clonotype was detected many times. The chain couples TRBV7-2 to TRBJ1-2; D unclear. Trimming pared 4 bases from V and 2 bases from J, leaving 8 bases between. In germline, CDR1 is SGHTA, CDR2 FQGNSA. The CDR3 extends over 13 amino acids. CDR3 DNA: TGTGCCAGCAGCTCCTCGGCGAACTATGGCTACACCTTC. It yields the protein CASSSSANYGYTF.

The chain uses TRBV5-6 and TRBJ1-5; D remains unclear. The V and J ends lost 4 bases and 0 bases respectively, with 11 bases between them. CDR1 and CDR2 from the germline V gene are SGHDT and YYEEEE. The CDR3 runs to 15 residues. The CDR3 coding sequence is TGTGCCAGCAGCGCGGGTAGTAATAGCAATCAGCCCCAGCATTTT. This codes for CASSAGSNSNQPQHF.

This rearrangement joins TRBV20-1 to TRBJ2-4; TRBD1 might be the D (6 bases). The CDR3 spans 12 residues. Germline loops: CDR1 DFQATT, CDR2 SNEGSKA (reference sequence). V lost 3 bases to trimming and J lost 6 bases, with 9 bases between them. CDR3 sequence: CSARRTANIQYF. The CDR3 DNA follows: TGCAGTGCTAGGCGGACAGCAAACATTCAGTACTTC.